These 11 T cell receptor beta chains came from one sample sequenced in a study of blood T cell repertoires in COVID-19. Assay: immunoSEQ multiplex PCR; the TCRdb copy retains only in-frame clones and omits some. The data contain fewer than 500,000 clones, about 90% of them singletons. Sequencing used PBMCs or T cells enriched from blood (not recorded which). These receptors were collected from a woman under 30 with acute COVID-19.

In this sample, this clone turned up many times. The CDR3 nucleotides read TGTGCCAGCTCACCAAAGGCGGACTATGGCTACACCTTC. Translation gives CASSPKADYGYTF. The chain recombines TRBV18 with TRBJ1-2; D uncertain. Trimming stripped 2 bases from V and 3 bases from J, with 7 bases between. The V gene's germline CDR1 is KGHSH and CDR2 LQKENI. The CDR3 has 13 residues.

The gene calls are TRBV5-6 and TRBJ2-2; no reliable D call. The ends were cut back, 2 bases at V and 6 bases at J, with 11 bases in the middle. Germline CDR1 SGHDT, CDR2 YYEEEE. The CDR3 sequence is 14 residues long. CDR3 DNA: TGTGCCAGCAGCTTTTTAGTCGAGGCCGGGGAGCTGTTTTTT. Residues: CASSFLVEAGELFF.

The J gene is TRBJ1-5, the V gene TRBV6-2 or TRBV6-3; 7 nucleotides match TRBD1. Trimming removed 6 bases from V and 1 base from J; junction bases left unmatched: 9. Germline CDR1 and CDR2: MNHEY and SVGEGT. This CDR3 contains 16 residues. As DNA, the CDR3 is TGTGCCAGCAGCCGGGCAAACAGGGGAAGCAATCAGCCCCAGCATTTT. Its translation is CASSRANRGSNQPQHF.

This clone was observed a handful of times. This sequence joins TRBV5-4 and TRBJ1-3; D perhaps matches TRBD1 (6 bases). V was shortened by 4 bases and J by 1 base, with 15 bases between the two germline ends. Germline values: CDR1 SGHNT, CDR2 YYREEE (reference sequence). CDR3 length equals 16 residues. The CDR3 nucleotides are TGTGCCAGCAGCCCCGATCGGGGGGCTTCTGGAAACACCATATATTTT. Amino acid sequence: CASSPDRGASGNTIYF. Variable domain in full (rest from reference TRBV5-4 and TRBJ1-3): ETGVTQSPTHLIKTRGQQVTLRCSSQSGHNTVSWYQQALGQGPQFIFQYYREEENGRGNFPPRFSGLQFPNYSSELNVNALELDDSALYLCASSPDRGASGNTIYFGEGSWLTVV.

V gene TRBV3-1 (or the pseudogene TRBV3-2) combines with J gene TRBJ1-2; no definite D call. Germline assignment: CDR1 LGHDT and CDR2 YNNKEL (reference sequence). The CDR3 totals 13 residues. Trimming cost V 2 bases and J 3 bases, with 7 bases left between them. CDR3 sequence: CASSQLRDYGYTF. In nucleotides, the CDR3 is TGTGCCAGCAGCCAATTACGGGACTATGGCTACACCTTC.

The chain joins TRBV10-2 to TRBJ1-1, with D hard to call. Deletions cut 4 bases from V and 5 bases from J, with 11 bases between. CDR1 and CDR2 from the germline V gene are WSHSY and SAAADI. This CDR3 has 13 residues. The CDR3: CASSGGGLTEAFF. For the CDR3, the DNA is TGCGCCAGCAGTGGGGGAGGGTTGACTGAAGCTTTCTTT.

This chain connects TRBV2 to TRBJ1-5, with a tentative D call TRBD1 (5 bases). The CDR3 runs to 14 residues. The germline V and J ends were trimmed by 3 bases and 7 bases, with 13 bases remaining between them. Germline assignment: CDR1 SNHLY and CDR2 FYNNEI. In DNA form, the CDR3 reads TGTGCCAGCAGTGATCAGGGAAGGTGGCAGCCCCAGCATTTT. Amino acids: CASSDQGRWQPQHF.

The rearrangement links TRBV6-5 to TRBJ2-2, with TRBD2 as a possible D gene (5 bases). The CDR3 has 14 residues. V lost 3 bases and J lost 3, with 8 bases in between. Germline CDR1 reads MNHEY; CDR2 reads SVGAGI. CDR3 amino acids: CASSYFGDTGELFF. The CDR3, as DNA: TGTGCCAGCAGTTATTTCGGGGACACCGGGGAGCTGTTTTTT.

The V gene is TRBV10-2, the J gene TRBJ1-5; D ambiguous. The CDR3 has 15 amino acids. V was pared by 0 bases and J by 5 bases, with 11 bases between. Germline V gives CDR1 WSHSY, CDR2 SAAADI. CDR3 DNA: TGCGCCAGCAGTGAGTCGAGTAGCCGCCATCAGCCCCAGCATTTT. Its protein product is CASSESSSRHQPQHF.

This clone was picked up one time. This chain joins TRBV7-6 and TRBJ2-1, with D perhaps matching TRBD2 (5 bases). This CDR3 spans 14 amino acids. The V end was cut by 0 bases, the J end by 5 bases, with 8 bases between. From germline, CDR1 is SGHVS and CDR2 FNYEAQ. The DNA of the CDR3 is TGTGCCAGCAGCTTAGCGAGGGCTAACAATGAGCAGTTCTTC. Its translation: CASSLARANNEQFF.

The V gene is TRBV5-4, the J gene TRBJ2-7, with D possibly matching TRBD1 (6 bases). The germline V gene encodes CDR1 SGHNT and CDR2 YYREEE (reference sequence). Deletions cut 8 bases from V and 4 bases from J, with 13 bases between. The length of the CDR3 is 12 residues. DNA for the CDR3: TGTGCCAGTCAGTCACAGGGATACGAGCAGTACTTC. As protein: CASQSQGYEQYF.